This is a list of T cell receptor beta chains from one sample in a study of blood T cell repertoires in COVID-19. Produced via immunoSEQ multiplex PCR; TCRdb's table is partial and in-frame only. The sample comprises about 310,000 clones, around 87% of which are singletons, and around 0.98% rests with the top ten. The sequenced sample consisted of peripheral blood. The receptors were sampled from a woman in her forties with COVID-19, enrolled during active disease. CDR3s include the opening cysteine and the closing phenylalanine or tryptophan. D genes are given only for firm matches. Part of the rows lack a size; the others show once, few, many or a class for expanded clones.

clone_size j_call d_call v_call cdr3_length cdr3_nt cdr3_aa
. TRBJ2-7 TRBD2 TRBV5-6 15 TGTGCCAGCAGCCTGAGGCTAGCGGGGGACCAAGAGCAGTACTTC CASSLRLAGDQEQYF
. TRBJ2-7 . TRBV10-3 12 TGTGCCATCGTCGGGGGGCAATTCGAGCAGTACTTC CAIVGGQFEQYF
. TRBJ2-5 . TRBV7-2 14 TGTGCCAGCAGCTTAGTTGCGGCCACTGAGACCCAGTACTTC CASSLVAATETQYF
. TRBJ2-2 . TRBV2 17 TGTGCCAGCAGCGAAGCTACCCTTGGACTTCTCACCGGGGAGCTGTTTTTT CASSEATLGLLTGELFF
once TRBJ2-3 TRBD2 TRBV9 15 TGTGCCAGCACCAGACTAGCGGGAGGGGCAGATACGCAGTATTTT CASTRLAGGADTQYF
. TRBJ2-1 TRBD2 TRBV28 13 TGTGCCAGCAGTTTCCCAGGGAGGGATGAGCAGTTCTTC CASSFPGRDEQFF
. TRBJ2-2 . TRBV29-1 16 TGCAGCGTCCGGAAAGGTCAGGTGGGGAACACCGGGGAGCTGTTTTTT CSVRKGQVGNTGELFF
. TRBJ1-2 . TRBV4-3 16 TGCGCCAGCAGCCAAGATTTGGGGGGGCGCGACTATGGCTACACCTTC CASSQDLGGRDYGYTF
. TRBJ2-5 . TRBV11-2 13 TGTGCCAGCAGCTATGGGGCCCAAGAGACCCAGTACTTC CASSYGAQETQYF
. TRBJ1-6 TRBD1 TRBV4-3 14 TGCGCCAGCAGCCTGGGACAGGGGAATTCACCCCTCCACTTT CASSLGQGNSPLHF
. TRBJ1-5 TRBD1 TRBV19 16 TGTGCCAGTACCGGGACAGGGTCCTATAGCAATCAGCCCCAGCATTTT CASTGTGSYSNQPQHF
few TRBJ2-3 . TRBV2 12 TGTGCCAGCAGTGAAGTAGCGGATACGCAGTATTTT CASSEVADTQYF
few TRBJ2-3 TRBD1 TRBV14 16 TGTGCCAGCAGCCAACAGACAGGGTTAAACACAGATACGCAGTATTTT CASSQQTGLNTDTQYF
. TRBJ2-5 TRBD1 TRBV27 13 TGTGCCAGCAGTCGGACAGGGGGCGAGACCCAGTACTTC CASSRTGGETQYF
once TRBJ2-1 TRBD2 TRBV4-1 20 TGCGCCAGCAGCCAAGATAGAGAGCGGGGGGGCCTGAGCTCCTACAATGAGCAGTTCTTC CASSQDRERGGLSSYNEQFF
. TRBJ2-7 . TRBV27 16 TGTGCCAGCAGGATAACAGGGTTTCAGGACTTCTACGAGCAGTACTTC CASRITGFQDFYEQYF
. TRBJ1-6 TRBD1 TRBV3-1/TRBV3-2 15 TGTGCCAGCAGCCACAGGGGGCGAGATAATTCACCCCTCCACTTT CASSHRGRDNSPLHF
. TRBJ2-7 . TRBV6-4 15 TGTGCCAGCAGCCCCCTCTTCGCGCCCCTGGACGAGCAGTACTTC CASSPLFAPLDEQYF
once TRBJ2-5 . TRBV28 14 TGTGCCAGCAGTTTGGTAGGGGGGGCGAAGACCCAGTACTTC CASSLVGGAKTQYF
. TRBJ1-5 . TRBV19 15 TGTGCCACGCTAGGGGGGACTAATCGGCGGGAGCCCCAGCATTTT CATLGGTNRREPQHF